The clone carrying this T cell receptor beta chain is labeled medium-sized. The data originate from a study of spatial heterogeneity in lung cancer. The time point was: sample taken at primary tumor resection. Unsorted samples of tumor, nontumor lung or frozen PBMC had their whole RNA sequenced. Samples came from 70 to 80 TRACERx patients with untreated early-stage lung cancer. Each CDR3 protein gets one entry after TCRdb re-called the 5' RACE reads with MiXCR. Of more than 5,000 distinct CDR3 sequences in the sample, 12% were seen once. From germline, CDR1 is SGHRS and CDR2 YFSETQ. The CDR3 has 16 amino acids. V trimming: 0 bases; J trimming: 7 bases; junction bases outside the gene matches: 10.

The rearrangement links TRBV5-1 to TRBJ1-2; 9 bases are a match to TRBD1. The sequence was collected from a male donor with early-stage non-small cell lung cancer. Here the sequenced sample was normal lung tissue next to the tumor, taken at surgery. The CDR3 DNA reads TGCGCCAGCAGCTTGGCCCCTGTAGGGACAGGGACTGGCTACACCTTC. Its protein product is CASSLAPVGTGTGYTF.